This is a list of T cell receptor beta chains from one sample in a study of patients and donors after allogeneic stem cell transplantation. MiXCR, run by TCRdb on the RT-PCR reads, gives a single entry per CDR3 protein. The table shows about 410,000 distinct CDR3 sequences, with approximately 16% occurring only once. Sequencing was done on a sample of blood, either unsorted or a sorted T cell fraction (not recorded which). These receptors were collected from a human donor who was either an allogeneic HSCT recipient or a stem cell or donor lymphocyte infusion donor (not recorded which). It is not recorded whose cells these are; they may come from a transplant donor. CDR3s include the opening cysteine and the closing phenylalanine or tryptophan. Fields, in order: J gene, D gene, V gene, clone size, CDR3 DNA, CDR3 protein. The D gene is left open where the match is weak. Expanded clones get a size class; other rows say once, few or many, or leave the size out.

J gene: TRBJ2-1
D gene: NA
V gene: TRBV6-5
clone size: NA
CDR3 DNA: TGTGCCAGCAGTTTTCGGGGGGCCCCCCCCAATGAGCAGTTCTTC
CDR3 protein: CASSFRGAPPNEQFF

J gene: TRBJ2-7
D gene: NA
V gene: TRBV30
clone size: few
CDR3 DNA: TGTGCCTGGAGTGGACAGCCGGAGACGGCCTACGAGCAGTACTTC
CDR3 protein: CAWSGQPETAYEQYF

J gene: TRBJ2-1
D gene: NA
V gene: TRBV10-3
clone size: NA
CDR3 DNA: TGTGCCATCAGCCCCCGACTCGACGAGCAGTTCTTC
CDR3 protein: CAISPRLDEQFF

J gene: TRBJ2-2
D gene: NA
V gene: TRBV27
clone size: NA
CDR3 DNA: TGTGCCAGCAGTTTGCCCACGGGACGGCACACCGGGGAGCTGTTTTTT
CDR3 protein: CASSLPTGRHTGELFF

J gene: TRBJ1-2
D gene: NA
V gene: TRBV28
clone size: few
CDR3 DNA: TGTGCCAGCAGTACCCCAGGAGACTATGGCTACACCTTC
CDR3 protein: CASSTPGDYGYTF

J gene: TRBJ2-1
D gene: TRBD2
V gene: TRBV5-1
clone size: NA
CDR3 DNA: TGCGCCAGCAGCCCCGGACTAGCGGGGGGGGTTTTCTGGTACAATGAGCAGTTCTTC
CDR3 protein: CASSPGLAGGVFWYNEQFF

J gene: TRBJ2-6
D gene: TRBD2
V gene: TRBV6-2/TRBV6-3
clone size: NA
CDR3 DNA: TGTGCCAGCGGAATACTATTAGCGGGAGGTAACTCTGGGGCCAACGTCCTGACTTTC
CDR3 protein: CASGILLAGGNSGANVLTF

J gene: TRBJ2-1
D gene: NA
V gene: TRBV10-3
clone size: NA
CDR3 DNA: TGTGCCATCAGCACGACAGTGGTCTGGGGGGATGAGCAGTTCTTC
CDR3 protein: CAISTTVVWGDEQFF

J gene: TRBJ1-1
D gene: NA
V gene: TRBV9
clone size: NA
CDR3 DNA: TGTGCCAGCAGCGTAGGCGGGTCCCGGGGCACTGAAGCTTTCTTT
CDR3 protein: CASSVGGSRGTEAFF

J gene: TRBJ1-1
D gene: NA
V gene: TRBV4-1
clone size: many
CDR3 DNA: TGCGCCAGCAGCCAAGAGAGGGGGGGGCGCAGGACTGAAGCTTTCTTT
CDR3 protein: CASSQERGGRRTEAFF

J gene: TRBJ2-1
D gene: NA
V gene: TRBV2
clone size: few
CDR3 DNA: TGTGCCAGCAGTGTGCTTCATGAGCAGTTCTTC
CDR3 protein: CASSVLHEQFF

J gene: TRBJ1-4
D gene: NA
V gene: TRBV27
clone size: few
CDR3 DNA: TGTGCCAGCAGTTTATCGCCAACCGGGGGACGGGCTGAAAAACTGTTTTTT
CDR3 protein: CASSLSPTGGRAEKLFF

J gene: TRBJ2-3
D gene: NA
V gene: TRBV5-5
clone size: NA
CDR3 DNA: TGTGCCAGCAGCGCAACCGGGAGCACAGATACGCAGTATTTT
CDR3 protein: CASSATGSTDTQYF

J gene: TRBJ2-7
D gene: NA
V gene: TRBV27
clone size: NA
CDR3 DNA: TGTGCCAGCAGTTTAAATACCCGGCGGGTCCTCTACGAGCAGTACTTC
CDR3 protein: CASSLNTRRVLYEQYF